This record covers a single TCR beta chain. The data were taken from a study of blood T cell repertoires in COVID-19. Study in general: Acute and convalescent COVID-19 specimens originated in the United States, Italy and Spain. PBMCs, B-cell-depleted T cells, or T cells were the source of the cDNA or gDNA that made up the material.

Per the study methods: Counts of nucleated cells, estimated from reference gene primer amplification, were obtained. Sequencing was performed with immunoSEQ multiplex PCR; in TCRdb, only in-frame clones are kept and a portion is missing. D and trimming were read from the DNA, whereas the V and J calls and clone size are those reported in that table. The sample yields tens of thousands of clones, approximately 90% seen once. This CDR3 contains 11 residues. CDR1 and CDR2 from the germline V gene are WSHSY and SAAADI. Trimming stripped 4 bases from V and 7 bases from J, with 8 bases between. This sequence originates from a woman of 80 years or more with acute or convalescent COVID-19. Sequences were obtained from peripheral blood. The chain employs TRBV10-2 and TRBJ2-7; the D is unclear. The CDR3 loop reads CASSGSEEQYF. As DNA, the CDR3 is TGCGCCAGCAGTGGGTCGGAGGAGCAGTACTTC.